A selection of T cell receptor beta chains follows, all from one sample in a study of cytomegalovirus exposure and HLA in healthy donors. Assay used: immunoSEQ multiplex PCR; TCRdb lists only in-frame clones, some missing. The repertoire holds approximately 160,000 clones, approximately 80% seen once, with about 5.6% in the top ten. The sequencing sample was made of PBMCs. The receptor source for this set is a young man in good health and CMV-seropositive. Each CDR3 is given with its conserved first and last residue. A D gene is named only where the DNA matches it firmly. Clone size is given for some rows only: seen once, a few or many times, or a class if the clone is expanded.

abundance: NA
v_gene: TRBV5-1
d_gene: TRBD1
j_gene: TRBJ1-1
CDR3aa: CASSLGFLGQDTEAFF
CDR3nt: TGCGCCAGCAGCTTGGGTTTTCTCGGACAGGACACTGAAGCTTTCTTT

abundance: few
v_gene: TRBV15
d_gene: NA
j_gene: TRBJ1-4
CDR3aa: CATSRGVPNGALEKLFF
CDR3nt: TGTGCCACCAGCAGAGGAGTCCCCAACGGAGCTCTTGAAAAACTGTTTTTT

abundance: NA
v_gene: TRBV5-1
d_gene: TRBD1
j_gene: TRBJ1-1
CDR3aa: CASRQPGQNIEAFF
CDR3nt: TGCGCCAGCCGTCAACCGGGACAGAACATCGAAGCTTTCTTT

abundance: once
v_gene: TRBV6-1
d_gene: TRBD1
j_gene: TRBJ2-6
CDR3aa: CASISGGSGANVLTF
CDR3nt: TGTGCCAGCATTTCAGGGGGCTCTGGGGCCAACGTCCTGACTTTC

abundance: NA
v_gene: TRBV28
d_gene: TRBD2
j_gene: TRBJ2-7
CDR3aa: CASSSSLAGVNHEQYF
CDR3nt: TGTGCCAGCAGTTCCTCACTAGCGGGAGTAAACCACGAGCAGTACTTC

abundance: NA
v_gene: TRBV11-2
d_gene: TRBD1
j_gene: TRBJ1-1
CDR3aa: CASSSIRQGGTEAFF
CDR3nt: TGTGCCAGCAGCTCAATCCGACAGGGGGGCACTGAAGCTTTCTTT

abundance: NA
v_gene: TRBV23-1
d_gene: TRBD2
j_gene: TRBJ2-7
CDR3aa: CASSHHTSGRTYEQYF
CDR3nt: TGCGCCAGCAGTCATCATACTAGCGGGAGAACCTACGAGCAGTACTTC

abundance: NA
v_gene: TRBV6-5
d_gene: NA
j_gene: TRBJ2-1
CDR3aa: CASREDSYNEQFF
CDR3nt: TGTGCCAGCAGAGAGGACAGTTACAATGAGCAGTTCTTC

abundance: once
v_gene: TRBV27
d_gene: NA
j_gene: TRBJ1-5
CDR3aa: CASSFGEGLQPQHF
CDR3nt: TGTGCCAGCAGTTTTGGGGAGGGGTTGCAGCCCCAGCATTTT

abundance: NA
v_gene: TRBV7-2
d_gene: TRBD2
j_gene: TRBJ2-5
CDR3aa: CASSPIAGRGTQYF
CDR3nt: TGTGCCAGCAGCCCAATAGCGGGGAGGGGGACCCAGTACTTC

abundance: NA
v_gene: TRBV7-2
d_gene: NA
j_gene: TRBJ1-1
CDR3aa: CASSLWRGRASEAFF
CDR3nt: TGTGCCAGCAGCTTATGGCGGGGCCGGGCGTCTGAAGCTTTCTTT

abundance: NA
v_gene: TRBV19
d_gene: TRBD2
j_gene: TRBJ2-1
CDR3aa: CASSIAGGGLAGYNEQFF
CDR3nt: TGTGCCAGTAGTATAGCTGGTGGAGGACTAGCGGGATACAATGAGCAGTTCTTC

abundance: NA
v_gene: TRBV6-6
d_gene: NA
j_gene: TRBJ1-4
CDR3aa: CASSTEVRTNEKLFF
CDR3nt: TGTGCCAGCAGTACTGAGGTCAGAACTAATGAAAAACTGTTTTTT

abundance: NA
v_gene: TRBV4-3
d_gene: TRBD1
j_gene: TRBJ2-1
CDR3aa: CASSQYLADYPGGNEQFF
CDR3nt: TGCGCCAGCAGCCAATACCTAGCTGATTATCCAGGGGGCAATGAGCAGTTCTTC

abundance: NA
v_gene: TRBV11-2
d_gene: NA
j_gene: TRBJ2-5
CDR3aa: CASSYHEREETQYF
CDR3nt: TGTGCCAGCAGCTATCATGAGAGGGAGGAGACCCAGTACTTC

abundance: NA
v_gene: TRBV5-6
d_gene: TRBD1
j_gene: TRBJ2-5
CDR3aa: CASSSVDKVNQGEETQYF
CDR3nt: TGTGCCAGCAGCTCAGTGGACAAAGTAAACCAGGGGGAAGAGACCCAGTACTTC

abundance: once
v_gene: TRBV6-1
d_gene: TRBD1
j_gene: TRBJ2-7
CDR3aa: CASRETGQGTYEQYF
CDR3nt: TGTGCCAGCAGGGAGACGGGACAGGGTACCTACGAGCAGTACTTC

abundance: few
v_gene: TRBV5-5
d_gene: TRBD2
j_gene: TRBJ2-1
CDR3aa: CASSVRMRAGGENEQFF
CDR3nt: TGTGCCAGCAGCGTGCGGATGAGGGCGGGAGGGGAAAATGAGCAGTTCTTC

abundance: once
v_gene: TRBV7-8
d_gene: TRBD2
j_gene: TRBJ2-5
CDR3aa: CASSLFPAGGREETQYF
CDR3nt: TGTGCCAGCAGCTTATTTCCAGCGGGGGGGCGGGAAGAGACCCAGTACTTC

abundance: NA
v_gene: TRBV4-1
d_gene: NA
j_gene: TRBJ1-4
CDR3aa: CASSQGSRTATNEKLFF
CDR3nt: TGCGCCAGCAGCCAAGGCTCTAGGACTGCAACTAATGAAAAACTGTTTTTT

abundance: NA
v_gene: TRBV6-5
d_gene: TRBD2
j_gene: TRBJ2-1
CDR3aa: CASSYLAGGMQEQFF
CDR3nt: TGTGCCAGCAGTTATCTAGCGGGGGGAATGCAAGAGCAGTTCTTC

abundance: NA
v_gene: TRBV4-1
d_gene: TRBD2
j_gene: TRBJ2-1
CDR3aa: CASSQERTSVWTPLNEQFF
CDR3nt: TGCGCCAGCAGCCAAGAAAGGACTAGCGTATGGACCCCCCTCAATGAGCAGTTCTTC

abundance: once
v_gene: TRBV5-1
d_gene: NA
j_gene: TRBJ2-3
CDR3aa: CASKLFGGGAGYTDTQYF
CDR3nt: TGCGCCAGCAAACTCTTTGGAGGGGGCGCAGGGTACACAGATACGCAGTATTTT

abundance: few
v_gene: TRBV19
d_gene: NA
j_gene: TRBJ2-6
CDR3aa: CASSFRSGANVLTF
CDR3nt: TGTGCCAGTAGTTTCAGATCTGGGGCCAACGTCCTGACTTTC

abundance: NA
v_gene: TRBV6-5
d_gene: TRBD1
j_gene: TRBJ1-2
CDR3aa: CASSVTGSGYGYTF
CDR3nt: TGTGCCAGCAGTGTGACAGGGTCTGGCTATGGCTACACCTTC

abundance: NA
v_gene: TRBV15
d_gene: TRBD2
j_gene: TRBJ2-5
CDR3aa: CATSRGGGGAGETQYF
CDR3nt: TGTGCCACCAGCAGAGGTGGCGGGGGGGCAGGAGAGACCCAGTACTTC

abundance: NA
v_gene: TRBV27
d_gene: NA
j_gene: TRBJ2-1
CDR3aa: CASSSRTVTEQFF
CDR3nt: TGTGCCAGCAGTTCCAGAACAGTAACTGAGCAGTTCTTC

abundance: NA
v_gene: TRBV11-2
d_gene: TRBD1
j_gene: TRBJ2-7
CDR3aa: CASSRLGNRDRNYEQYF
CDR3nt: TGTGCCAGCAGCCGTCTAGGGAACCGGGACAGAAACTACGAGCAGTACTTC

abundance: NA
v_gene: TRBV6-5
d_gene: TRBD1
j_gene: TRBJ2-1
CDR3aa: CASSYSNRGNNEQFF
CDR3nt: TGTGCCAGCAGTTACTCGAACAGGGGAAACAATGAGCAGTTCTTC

abundance: NA
v_gene: TRBV28
d_gene: TRBD2
j_gene: TRBJ2-4
CDR3aa: CASSFKGEGVENIQYF
CDR3nt: TGTGCCAGCAGTTTTAAAGGGGAGGGAGTAGAAAACATTCAGTACTTC

abundance: NA
v_gene: TRBV27
d_gene: TRBD1
j_gene: TRBJ2-7
CDR3aa: CASSPRTGGIYEQYF
CDR3nt: TGTGCCAGCAGTCCCCGGACAGGGGGCATTTACGAGCAGTACTTC

abundance: NA
v_gene: TRBV5-5
d_gene: TRBD1
j_gene: TRBJ2-7
CDR3aa: CASRPPGQFYEQYF
CDR3nt: TGTGCCAGCAGACCTCCGGGACAGTTCTACGAGCAGTACTTC

abundance: NA
v_gene: TRBV5-1
d_gene: TRBD1
j_gene: TRBJ2-3
CDR3aa: CASSSGTGEDTQYF
CDR3nt: TGCGCCAGCAGCAGCGGGACAGGGGAAGATACGCAGTATTTT

abundance: few
v_gene: TRBV28
d_gene: NA
j_gene: TRBJ1-2
CDR3aa: CASSPPQQGTGYTF
CDR3nt: TGTGCCAGCAGTCCCCCTCAACAGGGTACTGGCTACACCTTC

abundance: NA
v_gene: TRBV5-1
d_gene: TRBD1
j_gene: TRBJ1-1
CDR3aa: CASSLPGQGNTEAFF
CDR3nt: TGCGCCAGCAGCTTGCCGGGACAGGGGAACACTGAAGCTTTCTTT

abundance: few
v_gene: TRBV6-5
d_gene: NA
j_gene: TRBJ2-3
CDR3aa: CASSFQGGADTQYF
CDR3nt: TGTGCCAGCAGTTTTCAAGGGGGTGCAGATACGCAGTATTTT

abundance: NA
v_gene: TRBV7-2
d_gene: TRBD1
j_gene: TRBJ1-5
CDR3aa: CASSLRGQSNQPQHF
CDR3nt: TGTGCCAGCAGCTTAAGGGGGCAGAGCAATCAGCCCCAGCATTTT

abundance: few
v_gene: TRBV2
d_gene: NA
j_gene: TRBJ2-3
CDR3aa: CASSDSGADTQYF
CDR3nt: TGTGCCAGCAGTGACTCCGGGGCAGATACGCAGTATTTT

abundance: NA
v_gene: TRBV19
d_gene: NA
j_gene: TRBJ2-3
CDR3aa: CASSIAGVGTDTQYF
CDR3nt: TGTGCCAGTAGTATAGCGGGAGTCGGCACAGATACGCAGTATTTT

abundance: NA
v_gene: TRBV15
d_gene: NA
j_gene: TRBJ2-3
CDR3aa: CATSRGGRGFADTQYF
CDR3nt: TGTGCCACCAGCAGAGGGGGTCGGGGGTTCGCAGATACGCAGTATTTT